The rows below give T cell receptor beta chains drawn from one sample of a study of CD8 T cells in Susac syndrome. TCRdb re-derived calls from the immunoSEQ multiplex PCR reads in MiXCR, one entry per CDR3 protein. The sample includes about 440,000 distinct CDR3 sequences, more than 80% of them seen just once. The sequenced sample was CD8+ T cells from PBMCs. The receptor set was obtained from a human donor with multiple sclerosis. CDR3s include the opening cysteine and the closing phenylalanine or tryptophan. The order of the fields is V gene, J gene, CDR3 protein.

v_gene: TRBV27; j_gene: TRBJ1-4; CDR3aa: CASSSGTGATNEKLFF
v_gene: TRBV6-5; j_gene: TRBJ2-1; CDR3aa: CASSEYASNNEQFF
v_gene: TRBV30; j_gene: TRBJ2-7; CDR3aa: CAWKAEISSYEQYF
v_gene: TRBV6-4; j_gene: TRBJ2-1; CDR3aa: CASSERGGSYNEQFF
v_gene: TRBV12-3/TRBV12-4; j_gene: TRBJ2-3; CDR3aa: CASSLPGGDTQYF
v_gene: TRBV7-9; j_gene: TRBJ1-1; CDR3aa: CASSFPHTEAFF
v_gene: TRBV19; j_gene: TRBJ2-7; CDR3aa: CASSIGTGYYEQYF
v_gene: TRBV10-3; j_gene: TRBJ2-7; CDR3aa: CAISDASWSYEQYF
v_gene: TRBV4-2; j_gene: TRBJ2-5; CDR3aa: CASRTSGSRETQYF
v_gene: TRBV5-1; j_gene: TRBJ2-7; CDR3aa: CASSLTLAGEDEQYF
v_gene: TRBV6-1; j_gene: TRBJ2-3; CDR3aa: CASAAGGPDTQYF
v_gene: TRBV27; j_gene: TRBJ2-1; CDR3aa: CASSLTNYNEQFF
v_gene: TRBV4-1; j_gene: TRBJ1-1; CDR3aa: CASSLGPSNAEAFF
v_gene: TRBV6-5; j_gene: TRBJ1-2; CDR3aa: CATTPTAGFLGYTF
v_gene: TRBV27; j_gene: TRBJ2-1; CDR3aa: CASSLRQQTLTSNEQFF
v_gene: TRBV12-5; j_gene: TRBJ2-3; CDR3aa: CASGPPAPSDRRVHTQYF
v_gene: TRBV4-2; j_gene: TRBJ2-2; CDR3aa: CASSQVGGSTGELFF
v_gene: TRBV12-3/TRBV12-4; j_gene: TRBJ2-7; CDR3aa: CASGTGKHEQYF
v_gene: TRBV7-8; j_gene: TRBJ2-3; CDR3aa: CASIIHPGWAGTDTQYF
v_gene: TRBV6-5; j_gene: TRBJ2-6; CDR3aa: CASSYSVSGANVLTF
v_gene: TRBV27; j_gene: TRBJ1-2; CDR3aa: CASSLGTGGNGYTF
v_gene: TRBV14; j_gene: TRBJ2-3; CDR3aa: CASSQVWREGWTDTQYF
v_gene: TRBV5-5; j_gene: TRBJ1-1; CDR3aa: CASSWDPDTEAFF
v_gene: TRBV28; j_gene: TRBJ2-7; CDR3aa: CASSLSSSGHTYEQYF